This T cell receptor beta chain derives from a study of blood T cell repertoires in COVID-19. Looking at the study overall: Acute and convalescent COVID-19 samples came from the United States, Italy and Spain. Nucleic acid was either cDNA or gDNA, and it came from T cells, B-cell-depleted T cells, or PBMCs.

Under the authors' procedure: Amplification of reference gene primers provided the estimated nucleated cell counts. Profiled with immunoSEQ multiplex PCR; TCRdb holds only in-frame clones, not every one. The DNA gave D and trimming, while V, J and clone size come from that table. The table has about 160,000 clones, about 80% seen once; the top ten hold approximately 8%. Per the germline V gene, CDR1 is KGHDR and CDR2 is SFDVKD. This CDR3 is built from 15 residues. Trimming left V 6 bases short and J 2 bases short, with 15 bases between. This clonotype originated in a man aged 55 to 70 with acute or convalescent COVID-19. The V gene is TRBV24-1, the J gene TRBJ1-1; D unclear. The sample was peripheral blood. CDR3 region: CATSSSEAGNTEAFF. CDR3 bases: TGTGCCACCAGTTCGTCAGAGGCGGGAAACACTGAAGCTTTCTTT.